One T cell receptor (beta chain) is described in this entry. V dropped 2 bases and J dropped 0 bases, with 5 bases sitting between them. The CDR3 extends over 15 amino acids. The germline CDR1 and CDR2 sequences are MDHEN and SYDVKM. This sample was taken from a study of blood T cell repertoires in COVID-19. Only in-frame clones appear in the TCRdb table, and some are missing; sequencing was by immunoSEQ multiplex PCR. The sample lists around 250,000 clones, 80% to 85% occurring once. J is TRBJ2-6 and V is TRBV28; D not resolved. The clonotype originates from a man between 40 and 49 years old who had been exposed to COVID-19. Sequenced material: PBMCs or T cells enriched from blood (not recorded which). In DNA form, the CDR3 reads TGTGCCAGCAGTTTACTTAGCTCTGGGGCCAACGTCCTGACTTTC. Translation gives CASSLLSSGANVLTF.